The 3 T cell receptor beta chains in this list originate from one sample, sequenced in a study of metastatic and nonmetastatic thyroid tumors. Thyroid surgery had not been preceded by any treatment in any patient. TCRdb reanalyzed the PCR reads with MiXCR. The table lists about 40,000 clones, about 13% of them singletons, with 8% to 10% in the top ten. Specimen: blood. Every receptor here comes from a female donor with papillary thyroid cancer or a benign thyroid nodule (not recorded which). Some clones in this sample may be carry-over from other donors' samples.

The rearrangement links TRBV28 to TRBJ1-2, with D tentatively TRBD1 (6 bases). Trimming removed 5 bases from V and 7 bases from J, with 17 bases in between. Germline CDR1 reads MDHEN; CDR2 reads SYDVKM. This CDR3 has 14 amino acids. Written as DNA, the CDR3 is TGTGCCAGCAGTGTGACGGGGGGCCTATCTGGCTACACCTTC. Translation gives CASSVTGGLSGYTF.

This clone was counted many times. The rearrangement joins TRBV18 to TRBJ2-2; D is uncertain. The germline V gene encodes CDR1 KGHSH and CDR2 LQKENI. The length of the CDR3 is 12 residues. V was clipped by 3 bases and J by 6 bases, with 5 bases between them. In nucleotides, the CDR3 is TGTGCCAGCTCACCGGCCGCCGGGGAGCTGTTTTTT. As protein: CASSPAAGELFF.

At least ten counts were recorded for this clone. In DNA form, the CDR3 reads TGCGCCAGCAGTCGGGGGAGGGCACCCCTCCACTTT. Encoded protein: CASSRGRAPLHF. The chain combines TRBV5-1 with TRBJ1-6; perhaps TRBD1 as D (5 bases). Germline CDR1 and CDR2: SGHRS and YFSETQ. V was pared by 5 bases and J by 11 bases, with 11 bases between. CDR3 length equals 12 residues.